This T cell receptor beta chain stems from a study of blood T cell repertoires in COVID-19. Study in general: Samples of COVID-19 (acute and convalescent) were obtained from the United States, Italy and Spain.

Germline V gene sequence: CDR1 MNHEY, CDR2 SVGAGI. This CDR3 has 14 residues. Trimming at V came to 5 bases and at J to 1 base, leaving 2 bases not matched to a gene. The table came from immunoSEQ multiplex PCR; TCRdb's copy has only in-frame clones and leaves some out. The top ten hold under 9% of the sample, which has over 95,000 clones, 70% to 90% seen once. The chain recombines TRBV6-5 with TRBJ2-3, with 8 bases fitting TRBD1. The material sequenced was peripheral blood. This receptor was identified in a woman aged 70-85 years who had recovered from COVID-19. CDR3 DNA sequence: TGTGCCAGCAGTCCGGACAGGGGCACAGATACGCAGTATTTT. This codes for CASSPDRGTDTQYF.